One sample yielded the 10 T cell receptor beta chains listed below, sequenced in a study of blood T cell repertoires in COVID-19. Libraries were prepared by immunoSEQ multiplex PCR; TCRdb keeps only in-frame clonotypes and omits some of them. The sample lists approximately 170,000 clones, about 88% seen once, with approximately 1.1% in the top ten. The sample comprised peripheral blood. The receptors originated from a man younger than 45 with acute or convalescent COVID-19.

The V call is TRBV6-5, the J call TRBJ2-5, with 11 bases aligning to TRBD2. Germline V gene data show CDR1 as MNHEY and CDR2 as SVGAGI. This CDR3 is built from 15 residues. Trimming at V came to 6 bases and at J to 3 bases, leaving 6 bases not matched to a gene. CDR3 sequence reads: CASSPTSGGKETQYF. CDR3 in DNA: TGTGCCAGCAGCCCCACTAGCGGGGGTAAAGAGACCCAGTACTTC.

This clone was seen just once. The rearrangement uses TRBV28 and TRBJ2-2, with D maybe TRBD2 (5 bases). Trimming removed 4 bases from V and 1 base from J, with 34 bases in between. CDR1 MDHEN and CDR2 SYDVKM come from the germline V gene. The CDR3 runs to 23 residues. CDR3 bases: TGTGCCAGCAGTTCAGACAACCCTCTGAACACCGGGATTAACGACCTGAACACCGGGGAGCTGTTTTTT. The encoded protein is CASSSDNPLNTGINDLNTGELFF.

CDR3 bases: TGTGCCAGTAGTAAACGACATCGGGATACGCAGTATTTT. This codes for CASSKRHRDTQYF. The chain has TRBV19 and TRBJ2-3; D unresolved. The CDR3 contains 13 residues. V gave up 4 bases and J gave up 6 bases, with 11 bases separating them. Germline lookup yields CDR1 LNHDA and CDR2 SQIVND (reference sequence).

The chain uses TRBV7-3 and TRBJ2-3, with 10 positions matching TRBD1. Germline V CDR1 and CDR2: SGHTA, FQGTGA. This CDR3 is 17 amino acids long. The V and J ends lost 5 bases and 4 bases, in that order; junction bases with no gene match: 12. The CDR3 sequence: CASSVQAQGQGPDTQYF. The CDR3 nucleotides are TGTGCCAGCAGCGTCCAAGCCCAGGGACAGGGGCCAGATACGCAGTATTTT. Full variable domain (outside the CDR3, taken from reference TRBV7-3 and TRBJ2-3): GAGVSQTPSNKVTEKGKYVELRCDPISGHTALYWYRQSLGQGPEFLIYFQGTGAADDSGLPNDRFFAVRPEGSVSTLKIQRTERGDSAVYLCASSVQAQGQGPDTQYFGPGTRLTVL.

For the CDR3, the DNA is TGTGCCAGCAGGTCAATAGGAGTTGGTGGCTACACCTTC. Protein: CASRSIGVGGYTF. This sequence joins TRBV12-3 or TRBV12-4 and TRBJ1-2; D not certain. The CDR3 totals 13 residues. V was trimmed by 6 bases and J by 7 bases, leaving 15 bases between them.

V gene TRBV7-3 combines with J gene TRBJ2-6, with 7 bases matching TRBD1. The V gene's germline CDR1 is SGHTA and CDR2 FQGTGA. V shed 5 bases, J shed 0 bases, and the junction held 7 bases outside the gene matches. There are 17 residues in the CDR3. CDR3 residues: CASSQDRLVSGANVLTF. The CDR3 DNA sequence: TGTGCCAGCAGCCAGGACAGGCTCGTCTCTGGGGCCAACGTCCTGACTTTC.

The rearrangement links TRBV15 to TRBJ1-5; a possible D gene is TRBD1 (5 bases). CDR3 length equals 14 residues. The V gene lost 3 bases and the J gene lost 3 bases, with 9 bases spanning the gap. Germline loops: CDR1 LNHNV, CDR2 YYDKDF (reference sequence). The CDR3 sequence: CATSREGVNQPQHF. The CDR3 coding sequence is TGTGCCACCAGCAGGGAAGGGGTCAATCAGCCCCAGCATTTT.

The V and J genes are TRBV11-1 and TRBJ1-2; a weak D match, TRBD1 (6 bases). The CDR3 runs 15 residues. V was pared by 5 bases and J by 8 bases, with 21 bases between. Germline assignment: CDR1 SGHAT and CDR2 FQDESV (reference sequence). Written as DNA, the CDR3 is TGTGCCAGCAGCCCCCAGGGGACGGCCAGAGACGGCTACACCTTC. Protein: CASSPQGTARDGYTF.

This clone was seen a single time. The chain has TRBV2 and TRBJ2-3; the D is unclear. The germline V gene has CDR1 SNHLY and CDR2 FYNNEI. The ends were cut back, 4 bases at V and 8 bases at J, with 10 bases in the middle. The length of the CDR3 is 12 residues. For the CDR3, the DNA is TGTGCCAGCAGTGGAGTCGCAGGTACGCAGTATTTT. This sequence encodes CASSGVAGTQYF.

V gene TRBV3-1 (or the pseudogene TRBV3-2) combines with J gene TRBJ1-5; TRBD1 matches at 8 bases. The CDR3 runs to 15 residues. Germline assignment: CDR1 LGHDT and CDR2 YNNKEL (reference sequence). The V gene end was trimmed by 4 bases and the J gene end by 5 bases; junction bases not matched to a gene: 7. The CDR3 sequence: CASSRTGGDDQPQHF. The CDR3 region has the DNA TGTGCCAGCAGCCGAACAGGGGGTGACGATCAGCCCCAGCATTTT.